This TCR beta chain was observed in a study of blood T cells in healthy people across ages. Next came a second PCR, run for roughly 6 to 11 cycles, which used a sample-barcoded 5' primer along with a J-beta primer mix. The yield of each sample was at least 3 million CDR3-containing paired-end reads. TCRdb re-called the 5' RACE reads with MiXCR, one entry per CDR3 protein. Of 650,000 to 900,000 distinct CDR3 sequences in the sample, 62% were seen once. This clonotype was seen just once. Researchers collected roughly 10 milliliters of peripheral blood from every single donor. The clonotype was recovered from a young man in good health. Specimen: blood.

The CDR3 region is CASTPASRTGYNEQFF. DNA for the CDR3: TGTGCCAGCACCCCTGCGAGTCGGACAGGGTATAATGAGCAGTTCTTC. The chain employs TRBV6-1 and TRBJ2-1, with 8 positions matching TRBD1. Germline V lookup: CDR1 MNHNS, CDR2 SASEGT. The V gene end was trimmed by 7 bases and the J gene end by 7 bases; junction bases not matched to a gene: 15. The CDR3 contains 16 residues.